This T cell receptor (beta chain) was captured in a study of T-cell reconstitution after alpha-beta-depleted transplantation in children. After removal of 6 bases from V and 3 bases from J, the junction contained 7 bases not matched to a gene. The germline gives CDR1 LNHDA, CDR2 SQIVND (reference sequence). CDR3 length equals 15 residues. Construction of the TCRbeta library involved unique molecular identifiers. Using its own MiXCR run on the PCR reads, TCRdb lists one record per CDR3 protein. This table holds 150,000 to 250,000 distinct CDR3 sequences, more than 14% found once. The sequences come from PBMCs from the stem cell graft donor, collected from the stem cell graft. The TCR sequence derives from a human donor who donated a stem cell graft to a child with acute lymphoblastic leukemia. The chain joins TRBV19 to TRBJ2-5, with 10 bases that match TRBD1. The CDR3 region has the DNA TGTGCCAGTAGCACCCGGGACAGGGGAAAAGAGACCCAGTACTTC. Translating it yields CASSTRDRGKETQYF.